A selection of T cell receptor beta chains follows, all from one sample in a study of blood T cell repertoires in COVID-19. The assay was immunoSEQ multiplex PCR, and TCRdb's table has in-frame clones only and misses some. The sample lists about 78,000 clones, around 88% occurring once. Sequenced input: peripheral blood. The source of these receptors is a woman aged 80 or over with active or convalescent COVID-19. The CDR3 runs from the conserved cysteine through the conserved F or W.

15 | TRBJ2-3 | TRBV20-1 | CSASRVAGPTDTQYF
16 | TRBJ1-4 | TRBV14 | CASSQDIGRRAEKLFF
15 | TRBJ2-3 | TRBV7-6 | CASSLVGGSTDTQYF
13 | TRBJ1-1 | TRBV28 | CASSLTVVSEAFF
16 | TRBJ2-3 | TRBV19 | CASSIVALPSTDTQYF
16 | TRBJ1-3 | TRBV2 | CASSEMTGSTGNTIYF
16 | TRBJ1-1 | TRBV28 | CASRLGSGHRGTEAFF
18 | TRBJ1-2 | TRBV24-1 | CATSDLSDRENSNYGYTF
18 | TRBJ2-1 | TRBV4-1 | CASSQGGSGGGSYNEQFF
14 | TRBJ2-3 | TRBV3-1/TRBV3-2 | CASARHGGTDTQYF
18 | TRBJ2-2 | TRBV18 | CASSPPLGSSGRTGELFF
12 | TRBJ2-7 | TRBV30 | CAWSRQGNEQYF
14 | TRBJ2-5 | TRBV18 | CASSILAGEETQYF
15 | TRBJ1-2 | TRBV4-3 | CASSHSQGEGYGYTF
14 | TRBJ2-2 | TRBV6-2/TRBV6-3 | CASSSGGDTGELFF
16 | TRBJ2-7 | TRBV6-5 | CASSYRSTRGFYEQYF
18 | TRBJ2-2 | TRBV7-2 | CASSQVGNRVWDTGELFF
16 | TRBJ1-2 | TRBV6-1 | CASSETWDNRAYGYTF
13 | TRBJ1-1 | TRBV18 | CASSSRADTEAFF
15 | TRBJ1-2 | TRBV2 | CASRPRQGANYGYTF
14 | TRBJ1-5 | TRBV6-5 | CASTPGGGGQPQHF
17 | TRBJ1-1 | TRBV11-2 | CASSLDIGHYMNTEAFF
11 | TRBJ2-1 | TRBV27 | CASSLLVVQFF
14 | TRBJ2-4 | TRBV3-1/TRBV3-2 | CASSQWDSENIQYF
15 | TRBJ1-1 | TRBV5-6 | CASSLVGGLETEAFF
15 | TRBJ2-7 | TRBV6-5 | CASTPLTGGPYEQYF
14 | TRBJ2-1 | TRBV6-5 | CASSLTSGSNEQFF
13 | TRBJ1-1 | TRBV19 | CASRPKGYTEAFF
14 | TRBJ1-2 | TRBV7-9 | CASRQAGGNYGYTF
12 | TRBJ2-3 | TRBV6-2/TRBV6-3 | CASSYFLATQYF
13 | TRBJ1-3 | TRBV9 | CASGGGAGNTIYF
13 | TRBJ2-5 | TRBV28 | CASSAGGGETQYF
13 | TRBJ2-5 | TRBV29-1 | CSVWRGQQETQYF
15 | TRBJ2-2 | TRBV5-3 | CARPVPGLATGELFF
16 | TRBJ2-1 | TRBV9 | CASSVAGDPAYNEQFF
12 | TRBJ2-7 | TRBV30 | CAWKGTGWEQYF